This note documents a single T cell receptor (beta chain) sequence. Its binding antigen is unknown. Base quality data are lacking; no much larger clone is found one base away. This record comes from a study of cytomegalovirus exposure and HLA in healthy donors (dated by TCRdb to the late 2010s). General notes on the study: According to an earlier analysis of 550 to 700 of the donors, roughly 180 million T cells yielded roughly 110 million unique TCR beta sequences and approximately 300 Gb of sequence data. About 330 gigabases of sequencing data and approximately 91 million unique TCR sequences made up an early release that covered 500 to 650 HLA-typed donors. Of the 300 to 450 genotyped donors, 65% to 90% were placed in the genetic ancestry cluster associated with self-reported Caucasian donors. The study aimed to test whether cataloging public T cell receptors could reveal signatures of past pathogen exposure. Using immunosequencing, the study profiled T cell repertoires from around 670 subjects and related those repertoires to cytomegalovirus serostatus. Along with the roughly 700-subject first cohort, a separate validation cohort of over a hundred different subjects was used. To predict cytomegalovirus infection status, the study combined high-throughput TCR immunosequencing, statistical association of individual TCRs with disease status, and machine learning. A later analysis re-analyzed previously published TCR beta repertoires from roughly 690 donors and added high-resolution HLA genotyping to study TCR occurrence patterns. The later analysis used no new phenotypic data to find candidate immune exposures, relying instead on TCR beta sequences and their occurrence across donors. In an earlier analysis of more than 550 of the donors, high-throughput TCR beta sequencing was used to judge whether each TCR beta V gene segment behaved as functional or pseudogenic. Donor age, sex, ethnicity and CMV serostatus were compiled alongside the repertoire data. Genome-wide SNP genotypes for about three fifths of the 666 donors were used in a later genetic analysis, which treated that subset as a discovery cohort. Every repertoire in the discovery cohort had been generated on one and the same sequencing platform. HLA typing covered class I and class II loci at four-digit resolution. The number of typed donors differed by locus: 629-630 for A, B, C, DRB1 and DQB1; some 540 for DQA1; fewer than 610 for DPA1; and 400 to 480 for DPB1. Because of strong linkage in the cohort, five DR-DQ haplotypes were treated as single units for association and clustering. On average, around 230,000 unique TCR beta nucleotide sequences were sequenced per donor among more than 350 genotyped donors of the cohort, with 15% to 20% of those sequences being non-productive.

Overall study outcomes, separate from this receptor: In this cohort, only TCR beta chains were sequenced, and detectable features were limited by the absence of alpha or paired-chain data. A further reported finding was that TCR beta sequences accurately predicted the HLA-A and HLA-B alleles for most subjects in the first cohort. In a later analysis, TCR association rates were found to vary across HLA loci, with the most associated TCRs seen for DRB1 alleles and the fewest for HLA-C alleles. The classifier was reported to diagnose cytomegalovirus status with high specificity and sensitivity in both the original and validation cohorts. Because HLA typing was unavailable for some donors at each locus, only the typed subset was used in association tests. A few of the identified cytomegalovirus-associated TCR beta chains were confirmed in vitro to be specific for cytomegalovirus antigens. An earlier analysis of 587 of the donors showed that most TCR beta V segments appeared in productive rearrangements either about 90% or about 30% of the time, which broadly matched IMGT annotations. A later analysis associated about 17,000 TCR beta sequences with specific HLA alleles at a false discovery rate of 0.05. The authors suggested that the approach could potentially be generalized to other disease states and immunological phenotypes. Several of the top co-occurrence clusters appeared to be linked to parvovirus B19, influenza, CMV and Epstein-Barr virus, according to a later analysis. CMV serostatus was the only immune exposure information available for the cohort. Roughly uniform sequencing depth across donors was assumed in presence/absence analyses, although this assumption may not hold. According to a later analysis, most CMV-associated TCR beta chains appeared to be HLA-restricted, and the HLA associations seemed to be driven largely by CMV exposure. In a later analysis, HLA-associated TCR beta chains showed more clonal expansion and lower generation probabilities than non-associated chains that were equally common. Most TCR sequences were seen in very few donors, while some public TCRs were found in many individuals. Some 15 rarely observed V segments, including chromosome 9 orphons, were excluded from the earlier analysis of approximately 500 of the donors because counts were too low. V-gene and J-gene trimming of TCR beta chains was associated with a missense DCLRE1C variant in a later genetic analysis, and the association was replicated in an independent cohort. In the study, 150 to 200 TCR beta chains were listed as associated with cytomegalovirus. Correlated functional status among segregating V segments might reflect linkage disequilibrium, but an unknown experimental factor could not be ruled out. According to a later genetic analysis, donors in an Asian-associated ancestry cluster had fewer N-insertions in productive TCRs than the roughly 700-donor mean. Some IMGT-functional V segments, including TRBV6-2 and TRBV6-3, could not be distinguished by the 87-base-pair reads and were therefore excluded. A cluster of highly shared sequence variants was judged likely to represent a technical artifact of the sequencing pipeline. Strong co-occurrence of HLA alleles, especially DR and DQ, made assigning TCR associations to individual alleles difficult.

The cohort comprised several hundred healthy bone marrow donors. Cohort members were all nominally healthy when sampled, although unrecorded immune exposures were likely present. The donor tested CMV seropositive and was one of the 289 seropositive cohort members. A peripheral blood sample was provided by each donor, and peripheral blood mononuclear cells were used for TCR beta sequencing. The Qiagen DNeasy Blood Extraction Kit was used to extract genomic DNA from the blood cell samples. V and J lose 4 bases and 0 bases, and a span of 12 bases separates them. The germline V gene (reference sequence) supplies CDR1 SEHNR and CDR2 FQNEAQ. Its CDR3 holds 15 amino acids, cysteine through phenylalanine. Just CDR3 DNA is preserved here, 45 bases in frame from base 1. Libraries came from the immunoSEQ multiplex PCR assay. For the multiplex PCR, a mixture combining 60 forward primers for TCR Vbeta segments and 13 reverse primers for TCR Jbeta segments was used. A multiplex PCR assay on genomic DNA amplified the CDR3 region of rearranged TCR beta genes. On the Illumina HiSeq System, the amplified TCR beta libraries were sequenced as 87-base-pair reads. The authors' analysis ran thus. A later analysis tallied 70 million to 100 million unique TCR beta chains across the 550 to 850 repertoires, and about 10 million of those chains were shared by two or more donors. Raw reads were error-corrected and collapsed into unique sequences by a nearest-neighbor algorithm in which closely related sequences were merged to remove PCR and sequencing errors. V, D and J gene segments were assigned by aligning CDR3 sequences to IMGT reference sequences. For a sequence to be retained, a match of at least six nucleotides to both a V gene segment and a J gene segment was required. Rearrangements were called productive when the CDR3 lacked stop codons and stayed in frame with V and J; all others were non-productive. Following IMGT convention, CDR3 was defined as the stretch from the second conserved V-encoded cysteine up to the conserved J-encoded phenylalanine. In an earlier analysis of more than 550 of the donors, sequences lacking an unambiguous match to a single V gene segment were excluded. In an earlier analysis of approximately 590 of the donors, a V segment was called functional when productive rearrangements were above 56.7%, and segregating when the standard deviation between donors exceeded 5%. A statistical classification framework was built for diagnosing cytomegalovirus status from the catalog of TCR beta chain sequences. In a later analysis, V and J genes were assigned by comparing TCR nucleotide sequences against IMGT/GENE-DB human TR gene sequences. In a later analysis, CDR3 sequences and most-parsimonious VDJ recombination scenarios were assigned using the TCRdist pipeline. In a later analysis, every TCR beta chain was defined by the combination of its CDR3 amino acid sequence and its V-gene family, and reads without a unique V-gene family were dropped. As a way to deal with suspected cross-contamination and a sequencing artifact, a later analysis dropped 450 to 600 nucleotide sequences that were highly shared and had low generation probability. A later analysis calculated a clonal expansion index for each public chain from normalized within-repertoire ranks of inferred template counts. Generation probabilities in a later analysis came from a VDJ recombination model fitted to out-of-frame rearrangements, and those results were checked against IGoR. In a later analysis, hypergeometric tests were used to score TCR-TCR, TCR-HLA and TCR-CMV co-occurrence, with a repertoire-size bias correction applied to TCR pairs. A later analysis estimated false discovery rates by permuting HLA or CMV assignments 20 times. A later analysis grouped co-occurring TCRs with DBSCAN, adding TCRdist sequence similarity when clustering within HLA-allele-positive subsets. Repertoires with fewer than 30,000 or more than 120,000 public chains, plus five repertoires with anomalous nucleotide sharing, were excluded from co-occurrence clustering. Not all clones reach the TCRdb copy of this immuneACCESS table, which keeps in-frame sequences only. Checked studies attribute under half of the gap to unresolved V genes and leave the rest unexplained. V and J calls and clone size come straight from that table; D and trimming were deduced from the DNA. The table for this sample lists approximately 140,000 clones; roughly 74% of them were counted only once. The top ten hold approximately 5.6% of the sample.

Material: PBMCs. This sequence originates from a woman aged 40 to 49 in good health and CMV-seropositive. The sequence links TRBV7-9 to TRBJ2-5; a tentative D call is TRBD1 (6 bases match). The bases are TGTGCCAGCAGCTCGGGACAACCCTACCAAGAGACCCAGTACTTC. The resulting protein is CASSSGQPYQETQYF.